The 22 T cell receptor beta chains in this list originate from one sample, sequenced in a study of CD8 T cells in ankylosing spondylitis. Overall study results and limits: Seemingly characteristic of ankylosing spondylitis blood was a TCR beta motif consisting of roughly 8 highly homologous variants.

These receptors have no identified antigens. TCRdb redid the calling of the 5' RACE reads with MiXCR, one entry per CDR3 protein. In the table there are roughly 440,000 distinct CDR3 sequences, 17% of which are singletons. Sequencing used blood, either unsorted or a sorted T cell fraction (not recorded which). Receptor source: a male donor with ankylosing spondylitis.

Only a few counts were recorded for this clonotype. V and J are TRBV20-1 and TRBJ2-3; TRBD1 might be the D (5 bases). The germline V and J ends were trimmed by 4 bases and 0 bases, with 11 bases remaining between them. Germline assignment: CDR1 DFQATT and CDR2 SNEGSKA (reference sequence). This CDR3 has 14 amino acids. CDR3 sequence: CSAMRQPSTDTQYF. CDR3 coding DNA: TGCAGTGCTATGCGACAGCCGAGCACAGATACGCAGTATTTT.

This clonotype was picked up many times. In DNA form, the CDR3 reads TGTGCCAGCAGCCAGGGGGACAGGGCCTCCTACAATGAGCAGTTCTTC. Its protein is CASSQGDRASYNEQFF. The chain links TRBV4-2 to TRBJ2-1; 9 bases match TRBD1. The germline CDR1 and CDR2 sequences are LGHNA and YNFKEQ. The CDR3 spans 16 residues. The V gene end was trimmed by 3 bases and the J gene end by 0 bases; junction bases not matched to a gene: 3.

The V call is TRBV12-3 or TRBV12-4, the J call TRBJ1-5, with 7 positions matching TRBD1. The CDR3 contains 14 residues. V was clipped by 6 bases and J by 11 bases; unmatched bases: 13. The CDR3 DNA sequence: TGTGCCAGCAGCCGTTCTGTAGGGGGCATAGCCCAGCATTTT. Translating it yields CASSRSVGGIAQHF.

This clonotype occurred a few times. The chain carries TRBV5-1 and TRBJ1-4; the D gene is possibly TRBD1 (5 bases). V gave up 4 bases and J gave up 7 bases, with 14 bases separating them. This CDR3 is built from 14 residues. Germline V gene sequence: CDR1 SGHRS, CDR2 YFSETQ. The CDR3 DNA reads TGCGCCAGCAGCACGGGACCCCTAGGTGAAAAACTGTTTTTT. It translates to CASSTGPLGEKLFF. The whole variable domain, remainder taken from reference TRBV5-1 and TRBJ1-4, is KAGVTQTPRYLIKTRGQQVTLSCSPISGHRSVSWYQQTPGQGLQFLFEYFSETQRNKGNFPGRFSGRQFSNSRSEMNVSTLELGDSALYLCASSTGPLGEKLFFGSGTQLSVL.

The CDR3 spells CASSQAAGISGNTIYF. CDR3 DNA sequence: TGTGCCAGCAGCCAAGCCGCAGGGATCTCTGGAAACACCATATATTTT. The chain couples TRBV14 to TRBJ1-3; TRBD1 might be the D (5 bases). V dropped 1 base and J dropped 0 bases, with 10 bases sitting between them. CDR1 and CDR2 (germline): SGHDN, FVKESK. This CDR3 has 16 residues.

Note on this clonotype: A much larger clone differs by one base, so this may be a read error. The CDR3 carries no conserved terminal phenylalanine or tryptophan, so it likely arises from a read error. The rearrangement links TRBV12-3 or TRBV12-4 to TRBJ1-6; 7 bases agree with TRBD1. Trimming removed 3 bases from V and 8 bases from J; junction bases left unmatched: 7. The CDR3 is made up of 15 amino acids. Written as DNA, the CDR3 is TGTGCCAGCAGTTTCCTGACAGGGTTCGATTCACCCCTCCACTTA. This gives the protein CASSFLTGFDSPLHL.

The rearrangement joins TRBV3-1 to TRBJ2-6; TRBD2 is a possible D gene (5 bases). V dropped 7 bases and J dropped 2 bases, with 6 bases sitting between them. CDR1 is LGHDT, CDR2 YNNKEL, per germline (reference sequence). The CDR3 is 13 amino acids. The CDR3 protein is CASKRTGANVLTF. The CDR3 DNA follows: TGTGCCAGCAAGCGGACTGGGGCCAACGTCCTGACTTTC.

V and J are TRBV14 and TRBJ2-1, with 8 bases identical to TRBD2. CDR3 length: 15 amino acids. Germline values: CDR1 SGHDN, CDR2 FVKESK. Trimming at V came to 5 bases and at J to 9 bases, leaving 12 bases not matched to a gene. The DNA of the CDR3 is TGTGCCAGCAGCTTCCGGGGACTAGGTCTTGGTGAGCAGTTCTTC. Amino acids: CASSFRGLGLGEQFF.

The chain employs TRBV28 and TRBJ2-5; 7 bases match TRBD2. CDR3 size: 14 residues. Germline CDR1 and CDR2: MDHEN and SYDVKM. J gave up 2 bases and V 3 bases, and 3 bases lay outside the gene matches. CDR3 amino acids: CASSFGGGQETQYF. As DNA, the CDR3 is TGTGCCAGCAGTTTTGGCGGGGGACAAGAGACCCAGTACTTC.

This clonotype was picked up many times. This chain links TRBV29-1 with TRBJ2-1; D gene ambiguous. Germline V gene sequence: CDR1 SQVTM, CDR2 ANQGSEA. This CDR3 comprises 11 residues. Trimming removed 3 bases from V and 6 bases from J, with 6 bases in between. The CDR3 DNA reads TGCAGCGTTGAGAGTCCCAATGAGCAGTTCTTC. This translates into CSVESPNEQFF.

The sample holds a few counts of this clonotype. The chain joins TRBV7-2 to TRBJ2-5; no reliable D call. Trimming removed 1 base at V and 7 bases at J, with 19 bases between. The germline V gene encodes CDR1 SGHTA and CDR2 FQGNSA. The CDR3 consists of 16 residues. The CDR3 reads CASSLVHGRSISTQYF. DNA for the CDR3: TGTGCCAGCAGCTTAGTCCATGGACGAAGTATATCGACCCAGTACTTC.

This clonotype was counted at least ten times. J is TRBJ1-5 and V is TRBV6-1; D remains unclear. The V and J ends lost 4 bases and 4 bases respectively, with 2 bases between them. The CDR3 consists of 11 residues. Germline values: CDR1 MNHNS, CDR2 SASEGT. CDR3 bases: TGTGCCAGCAGTGGAAATCAGCCCCAGCATTTT. This codes for CASSGNQPQHF.

The rearrangement links TRBV9 to TRBJ2-1; 10 bases are shared with TRBD2. V shed 0 bases and J 4 bases; nucleotides not matched to a gene: 10. The CDR3 spans 18 residues. Germline CDR1 and CDR2: SGDLS and YYNGEE. The CDR3 DNA reads TGTGCCAGCAGCGTAGCTGGTCTAGCGGGAGTGGATTACAATGAGCAGTTCTTC. It specifies CASSVAGLAGVDYNEQFF.

This chain uses TRBV20-1 with TRBJ2-5; possibly TRBD2 for D (6 bases). The germline V gene encodes CDR1 DFQATT and CDR2 SNEGSKA (reference sequence). The CDR3 is made up of 12 amino acids. V shed 6 bases and J shed 2 bases, with 10 bases lying between them. CDR3 residues: CSAIAAQETQYF. CDR3 DNA: TGCAGTGCAATAGCGGCTCAAGAGACCCAGTACTTC.

A few counts support this clonotype. The rearrangement links TRBV11-2 to TRBJ1-1; D is uncertain. CDR1 is SGHAT and CDR2 is FQNNGV in the germline V gene. The CDR3 extends over 15 amino acids. Trimming took 1 base from V and 7 from J, leaving 16 bases between them. The CDR3: CASSLGVARGGEAFF. The CDR3 nucleotides read TGTGCCAGCAGCTTAGGGGTGGCACGAGGTGGTGAAGCTTTCTTT.

V is TRBV25-1 and J is TRBJ1-1; D not resolved. This CDR3 is 14 amino acids long. The V gene's germline CDR1 is MGHDK and CDR2 SYGVNS. The germline V and J ends were trimmed by 0 bases and 1 base, with 6 bases remaining between them. The CDR3: CASSEYGKNTEAFF. CDR3 bases: TGTGCCAGCAGTGAATATGGCAAGAACACTGAAGCTTTCTTT.

This clonotype was observed at least ten times. The chain employs TRBV5-1 and TRBJ2-7; 9 bases are a match to TRBD1. The CDR3 contains 17 residues. The V gene's germline CDR1 is SGHRS and CDR2 YFSETQ. J lost 4 bases, V lost 4 bases, and 15 bases had no gene match. The CDR3 DNA reads as TGCGCCAGCAGCCGCGAGACAGGGGGAAGTATAAGTTACGAGCAGTACTTC. Its translation: CASSRETGGSISYEQYF.

This chain links TRBV7-9 with TRBJ1-2, with D maybe TRBD1 (6 bases). The length of the CDR3 is 15 residues. CDR1 is SEHNR and CDR2 is FQNEAQ in the germline V gene (reference sequence). V lost 0 bases to trimming and J lost 5 bases, with 13 bases between them. The CDR3 loop is CASSLALTQGYGYTF. The DNA of the CDR3 is TGTGCCAGCAGCTTAGCCCTCACCCAGGGGTATGGCTACACCTTC.

In its sample, this clonotype was seen a few times. V usage is TRBV29-1 and J usage is TRBJ2-7; 13 bases are shared with TRBD2. Germline CDR1 SQVTM, CDR2 ANQGSEA. The junction had 7 bases not matched to a gene; V was cut back by 6 bases and J by 5 bases. This CDR3 region has 14 residues. The CDR3 protein is CSVDGLAGDDEQYF. In nucleotides, the CDR3 is TGCAGCGTAGACGGACTAGCGGGAGATGACGAGCAGTACTTC.

This clonotype was counted between two and nine times. The genes are TRBV30 and TRBJ2-3; possibly TRBD1 or TRBD2 for D (5 bases each). V dropped 3 bases and J dropped 1 base, with 11 bases sitting between them. CDR3 length: 14 amino acids. Germline V gene data show CDR1 as GTSNPN and CDR2 as SVGIG (reference sequence). The CDR3 region is CAWRGERGTDTQYF. The CDR3 bases are TGTGCCTGGAGGGGGGAGAGGGGCACAGATACGCAGTATTTT.

The chain has TRBV5-1 and TRBJ2-7, with D unclear. Trimming removed 2 bases at V and 2 bases at J, with 11 bases between. CDR3 length equals 14 residues. Germline CDR1 reads SGHRS; CDR2 reads YFSETQ. The CDR3 DNA sequence: TGCGCCAGCAGCTTATTAGTGAGTACCTACGAGCAGTACTTC. Translated: CASSLLVSTYEQYF.

A word on this clonotype: A much bigger clone sits one base away, suggesting this may be a read error. This sequence joins TRBV7-9 and TRBJ2-3; a possible D gene is TRBD2 (7 bases). Germline V CDR1 and CDR2: SEHNR, FQNEAQ (reference sequence). This CDR3 has 16 residues. Deletions cut 5 bases from V and 0 bases from J, with 15 bases between. The CDR3 bases are TGTGCCAGCAGCCCGGGGGCTAGCGGTAGCACAGATACGCAGTATTTT. Amino acid sequence: CASSPGASGSTDTQYF.